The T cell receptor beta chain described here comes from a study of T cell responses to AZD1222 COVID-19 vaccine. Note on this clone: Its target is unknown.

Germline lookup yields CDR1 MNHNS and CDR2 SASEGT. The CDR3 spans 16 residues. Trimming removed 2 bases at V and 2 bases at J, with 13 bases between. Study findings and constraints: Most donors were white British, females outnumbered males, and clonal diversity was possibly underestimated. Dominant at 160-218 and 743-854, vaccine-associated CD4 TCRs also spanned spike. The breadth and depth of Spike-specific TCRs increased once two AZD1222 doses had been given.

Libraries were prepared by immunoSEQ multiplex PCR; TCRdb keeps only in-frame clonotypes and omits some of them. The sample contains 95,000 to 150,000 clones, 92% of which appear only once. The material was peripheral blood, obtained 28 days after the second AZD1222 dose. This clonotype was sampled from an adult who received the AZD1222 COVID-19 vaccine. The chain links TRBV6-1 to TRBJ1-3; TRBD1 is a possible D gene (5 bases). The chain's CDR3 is CASSERGLVPGNTIYF. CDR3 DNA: TGTGCCAGCAGTGAAAGGGGCCTCGTGCCTGGAAACACCATATATTTT.